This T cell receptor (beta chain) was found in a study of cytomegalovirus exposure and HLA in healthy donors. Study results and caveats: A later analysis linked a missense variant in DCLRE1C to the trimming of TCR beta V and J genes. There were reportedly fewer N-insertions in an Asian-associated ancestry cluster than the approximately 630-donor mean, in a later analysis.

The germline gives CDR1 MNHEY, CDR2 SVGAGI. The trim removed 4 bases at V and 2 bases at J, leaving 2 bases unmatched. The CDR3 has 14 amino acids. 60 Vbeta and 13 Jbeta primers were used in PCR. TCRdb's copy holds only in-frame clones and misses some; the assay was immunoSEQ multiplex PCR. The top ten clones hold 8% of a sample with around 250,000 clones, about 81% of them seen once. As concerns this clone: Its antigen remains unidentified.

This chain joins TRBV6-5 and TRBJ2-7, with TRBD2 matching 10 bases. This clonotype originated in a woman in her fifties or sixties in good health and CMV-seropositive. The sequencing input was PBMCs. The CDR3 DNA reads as TGTGCCAGCAGTTCAAGCGGGAGGGCCTACGAGCAGTACTTC. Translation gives CASSSSGRAYEQYF.